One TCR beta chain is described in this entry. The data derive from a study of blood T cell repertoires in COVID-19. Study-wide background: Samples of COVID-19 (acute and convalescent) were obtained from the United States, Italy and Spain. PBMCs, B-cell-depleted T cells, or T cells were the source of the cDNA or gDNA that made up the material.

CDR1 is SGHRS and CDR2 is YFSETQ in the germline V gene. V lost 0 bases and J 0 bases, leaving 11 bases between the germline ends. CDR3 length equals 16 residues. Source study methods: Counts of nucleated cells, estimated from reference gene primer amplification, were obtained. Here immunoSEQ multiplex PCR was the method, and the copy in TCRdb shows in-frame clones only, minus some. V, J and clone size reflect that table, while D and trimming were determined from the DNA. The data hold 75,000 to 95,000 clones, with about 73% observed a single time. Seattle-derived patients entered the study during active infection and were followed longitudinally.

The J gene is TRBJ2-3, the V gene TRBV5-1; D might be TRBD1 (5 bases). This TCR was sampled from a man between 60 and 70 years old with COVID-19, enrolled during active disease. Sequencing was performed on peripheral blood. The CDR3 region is CASSLDGRASTDTQYF. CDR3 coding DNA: TGCGCCAGCAGCTTGGACGGCAGGGCCAGCACAGATACGCAGTATTTT.